The 14 T cell receptor beta chains reported below all come from one sample, sequenced in a study of cytomegalovirus exposure and HLA in healthy donors. In the PCR, 60 Vbeta and 13 Jbeta primers were used. Here immunoSEQ multiplex PCR was the method, and the copy in TCRdb shows in-frame clones only, minus some. The sample shows fewer than 180,000 clones, 79% of them seen only once. Sequences were obtained from PBMCs. All receptors derive from a man aged 45-65 years in good health and CMV-seropositive.

This chain uses TRBV30 with TRBJ2-1, with no clear D. V lost 3 bases and J 7 bases, leaving 19 bases between the germline ends. CDR1 GTSNPN and CDR2 SVGIG come from the germline V gene (reference sequence). The CDR3 has 15 amino acids. The CDR3 sequence is CAWSYGYLDSNEQFF. The CDR3 DNA follows: TGTGCCTGGAGCTACGGCTACTTAGACTCAAATGAGCAGTTCTTC.

V is TRBV2 and J is TRBJ1-1, with 9 bases matching TRBD1. The CDR3 runs 15 residues. The V gene's germline CDR1 is SNHLY and CDR2 FYNNEI. Trimming took 0 bases from V and 7 from J; bases not matched to a gene: 6. In DNA form, the CDR3 reads TGTGCCAGCAGTGAAGCGACAGGGGGGATCGATGAAGCTTTCTTT. Translated, it gives CASSEATGGIDEAFF.

The chain couples TRBV7-8 to TRBJ2-1, with TRBD2 as a possible D gene (5 bases). This CDR3 spans 15 amino acids. The V gene lost 3 bases and the J gene lost 0 bases, with 9 bases spanning the gap. Looked up from germline, CDR1 is SGHVS and CDR2 is FQNEAQ. CDR3 sequence reads: CASSFLEGSYNEQFF. The CDR3 DNA reads as TGTGCCAGCAGCTTCCTTGAGGGCTCCTACAATGAGCAGTTCTTC.

The chain combines TRBV7-9 with TRBJ2-6; no clear D. V was cut by 2 bases and J by 1 base, with 6 bases left in between. The CDR3 consists of 15 residues. Germline assignment: CDR1 SEHNR and CDR2 FQNEAQ (reference sequence). The CDR3 is CASSLQVSGANVLTF. The CDR3 region has the DNA TGTGCCAGCAGCTTACAGGTTTCTGGGGCCAACGTCCTGACTTTC.

This chain uses TRBV11-2 with TRBJ1-3, with 8 bases that match TRBD1. The CDR3 contains 15 residues. V lost 2 bases, J lost 2 bases, and 2 bases stayed unmatched. Germline V gene lookup returns CDR1 SGHAT and CDR2 FQNNGV. The CDR3 region has the DNA TGTGCCAGCAGCTTAATACAGGGGGCTGGAAACACCATATATTTT. Translating gives CASSLIQGAGNTIYF.

The rearrangement joins TRBV5-6 to TRBJ1-4; 8 bases agree with TRBD1. The CDR3 has 16 residues. V lost 0 bases to trimming and J lost 6 bases; unmatched junction nucleotides: 7. Germline-derived CDR1 and CDR2 are SGHDT and YYEEEE. The DNA of the CDR3 is TGTGCCAGCAGCTTGGCAGGGGGCCATTTCTATGAAAAACTGTTTTTT. Translating it yields CASSLAGGHFYEKLFF.

This clone came up a few times. V gene TRBV5-1 combines with J gene TRBJ2-3, with 15 bases lining up with TRBD2. This CDR3 spans 16 amino acids. Germline V CDR1 and CDR2: SGHRS, YFSETQ. V dropped 4 bases and J dropped 4; count of bases not matched to a gene: 4. Written as DNA, the CDR3 is TGCGCCAGCAGCACGGGGACTAGCGGGAGGTCAGATACGCAGTATTTT. It translates to CASSTGTSGRSDTQYF.

To note about this clone: Mismatch with germline at one junction end may stem from a read error. This CDR3 is CSSSLRGDEQFF. CDR3 coding DNA: TGTTCCAGCAGCTTACGGGGGGATGAGCAGTTCTTC. The chain recombines TRBV7-9 with TRBJ2-1, with TRBD2 matching over 7 bases. The CDR3 spans 12 residues. In germline, CDR1 is SEHNR, CDR2 FQNEAQ (reference sequence).

This clone was seen a single time. The V gene is TRBV2, the J gene TRBJ2-5, with 12 bases identical to TRBD2. The germline gives CDR1 SNHLY, CDR2 FYNNEI. The ends lost 6 bases at V and 5 bases at J; junction bases unmatched: 7. This CDR3 has 15 amino acids. CDR3 region: CASRSTSGSGETQYF. In nucleotides, the CDR3 is TGTGCCAGCAGGTCGACTAGCGGGAGCGGCGAGACCCAGTACTTC.

The chain employs TRBV6-1 and TRBJ1-4, with 9 bases matching TRBD1. Germline CDR1 MNHNS, CDR2 SASEGT. V was pared by 2 bases and J by 8 bases, with 6 bases of the junction left unmatched. This CDR3 region has 15 residues. Written as DNA, the CDR3 is TGTGCCAGCAGTGAATTGCGACAGGGGGGGGAAAAACTGTTTTTT. It yields the protein CASSELRQGGEKLFF.

The chain couples TRBV2 to TRBJ1-5, with TRBD1 as a possible D gene (5 bases). This CDR3 is 14 amino acids long. Germline V CDR1 and CDR2: SNHLY, FYNNEI. V lost 3 bases and J lost 4, with 10 bases in between. CDR3 bases: TGTGCCAGCAGTGATGCAGGGCGGAATCAGCCCCAGCATTTT. Protein: CASSDAGRNQPQHF.

This clone has just one count. The rearrangement links TRBV6-5 to TRBJ1-1; unclear D gene. This CDR3 has 13 residues. Trimming removed 8 bases from V and 1 base from J, with 11 bases in between. Germline values: CDR1 MNHEY, CDR2 SVGAGI. This CDR3 reads CASWRGPNTEAFF. CDR3 DNA: TGTGCCAGCTGGCGGGGTCCGAACACTGAAGCTTTCTTT.

The chain is built from TRBV13 and TRBJ2-5; 10 bases align to TRBD2. The V gene's germline CDR1 is PRHDT and CDR2 FYEKMQ (reference sequence). CDR3 size: 16 residues. J was trimmed by 1 base and V by 5 bases; bases with no gene match: 7. The CDR3 loop is CASSGRLAGLQETQYF. The CDR3 DNA is TGTGCCAGCAGCGGCCGACTAGCGGGCCTCCAAGAGACCCAGTACTTC.

This sequence joins TRBV6-5 and TRBJ1-2; D might be TRBD1 (5 bases). V lost 6 bases and J lost 4, with 12 bases in between. This CDR3 has 13 residues. CDR1 is MNHEY and CDR2 is SVGAGI in the germline V gene. Here the CDR3 reads CASRGVGLYGYTF. The CDR3 region has the DNA TGTGCCAGCAGAGGGGTGGGCCTCTATGGCTACACCTTC.